This entry lists 32 T cell receptor beta chains sequenced from one sample in a study of vaccination effects on CD4 cells after COVID-19 (dated by TCRdb to between 2020 and 2023). To identify antigen-specific CD4+ T cell clonotypes by their expansion, the ViraFEST assay first stimulated PBMC with viral peptide pools and then applied TCR sequencing. After approximately 11 days of culture, CD4+ T cells were isolated with the EasySep CD4+ T cell isolation kit. Negative nucleocapsid antibody results before and after vaccination confirmed that the healthy vaccine recipients had no prior SARS-CoV-2 infection. Libraries were prepared through the immunoSEQ multiplex PCR assay. The source is immuneACCESS, and TCRdb retained only in-frame sequences with V and J called. Part of the clones is not carried over; for the studies checked, unresolved V genes explain less than half of this, and the remainder is unexplained. This sample holds about 41,000 clones; around 70% were observed only once. Together, the top ten hold about a quarter of the sample.

The antigens of these receptors remain unknown. Sample: CD4+ T cells from PBMCs cultured with HCoV-OC43 spike peptides, taken before COVID-19 vaccination. The cell subset or site label, as the study defines it: HCoV-OC43 spike overlapping peptide pool stimulation. The receptor source for this set is a human donor who received a COVID-19 vaccine.

This chain uses TRBV19 with TRBJ2-1; TRBD2 might be the D (6 bases). Trimming pared 7 bases from V and 8 bases from J, leaving 15 bases between. The CDR3 has 13 residues. From germline, CDR1 is LNHDA and CDR2 SQIVND (reference sequence). CDR3 loop: CASKKGRIDEQFF. The DNA for the CDR3 is TGTGCCAGTAAAAAGGGGAGGATCGATGAGCAGTTCTTC.

This clone came up a few times. This chain connects TRBV6-5 to TRBJ2-1, with 9 positions matching TRBD2. V was clipped by 8 bases and J by 6 bases; unmatched bases: 11. This CDR3 has 15 residues. Germline V gives CDR1 MNHEY, CDR2 SVGAGI. The CDR3 nucleotides are TGTGCCAGCGGGACTAGCTCCGGGGGTGGCAATGAGCAGTTCTTC. This codes for CASGTSSGGGNEQFF.

This clone showed up just a few times. The chain carries TRBV4-1 and TRBJ1-1; D remains ambiguous. The V and J ends lost 0 bases and 1 base respectively, with 12 bases between them. This CDR3 is 16 amino acids long. From germline, CDR1 is MGHRA and CDR2 YSYEKL. CDR3 nucleotides: TGCGCCAGCAGCCAAGATCCGAGCAGGTCGAACACTGAAGCTTTCTTT. This encodes CASSQDPSRSNTEAFF.

The rearrangement links TRBV12-2 to TRBJ1-4; the table names TRBD1, a call not compared with the DNA. TRBV12-2 constitutes a pseudogene. CDR3 length: 16 residues. CDR3 DNA sequence: TGTGCAAGTCGCTTAGCCCCGACAGAGCCCAATGAAAAACTGTTTTTT. It specifies CASRLAPTEPNEKLFF.

This chain joins TRBV16 and TRBJ2-5, with D perhaps TRBD1 (6 bases). V was shortened by 7 bases and J by 4 bases, with 10 bases between the two germline ends. Germline assignment: CDR1 KGHSY and CDR2 FQNENV. There are 12 residues in the CDR3. The CDR3 is CASNKGGETQYF. The CDR3 coding sequence is TGTGCCAGCAACAAAGGGGGAGAGACCCAGTACTTC.

The chain carries TRBV19 and TRBJ1-6; unclear D gene. Trimming removed 5 bases at V and 5 bases at J, with 7 bases between. Germline V gene data show CDR1 as LNHDA and CDR2 as SQIVND (reference sequence). This CDR3 has 13 residues. CDR3 sequence (DNA): TGTGCCAGTAGTCCTCAGAATAATTCACCCCTCCACTTT. It is translated as CASSPQNNSPLHF.

The V gene is TRBV2, the J gene TRBJ2-7; no clear D gene. Germline CDR1 reads SNHLY; CDR2 reads FYNNEI. Deletions cut 4 bases from V and 5 bases from J, with 9 bases between. This CDR3 has 12 residues. The CDR3 loop is CASSVVWNEQYF. As DNA, the CDR3 is TGTGCCAGCAGTGTAGTTTGGAACGAGCAGTACTTC.

Details on this clone: One end of the junction fails to match germline, which may point to a read error. This rearrangement joins TRBV19 to TRBJ1-3, with D unresolved. From germline, CDR1 is LNHDA and CDR2 SQIVND (reference sequence). The CDR3 has 14 amino acids. Here the CDR3 DNA reads TGTGCCAGTAGTGTGGGAGCCTCTGGGAACACCATATATTTT. Protein sequence: CASSVGASGNTIYF.

This clone turned up a few times. The CDR3 loop is CASSPSRSGNTIYF. The CDR3 DNA sequence: TGTGCCAGCAGCCCCAGCCGCTCTGGAAACACCATATATTTT. The rearrangement uses TRBV7-2 and TRBJ1-3; D unclear. The CDR3 runs to 14 residues. Trimming left V 5 bases short and J 0 bases short, with 8 bases between. Germline V gene data show CDR1 as SGHTA and CDR2 as FQGNSA.

The chain carries TRBV21-1 and TRBJ2-7; the table gives TRBD2 as D, unverified against the DNA. TRBV21-1 is a listed pseudogene. The CDR3 runs to 11 residues. CDR3 DNA sequence: TGTGCCAGCCCCGGCGGGGCCGAGCAGTACTTC. This codes for CASPGGAEQYF.

This clone has more than one count but fewer than ten. The chain has TRBV28 and TRBJ1-1, with TRBD1 matching 12 bases. Germline trimming cut 1 base from V and 4 bases from J; bases unmatched to any gene: 4. The germline V gene encodes CDR1 MDHEN and CDR2 SYDVKM. The CDR3 covers 16 residues. For the CDR3, the DNA is TGTGCCAGCAGTTTATTGGGACAGGGGGCGGTCACTGAAGCTTTCTTT. It encodes CASSLLGQGAVTEAFF.

The chain employs TRBV5-5 and TRBJ2-7, with D possibly matching TRBD1 (6 bases). The CDR3 has 14 residues. Germline V gene data show CDR1 as SGHKS and CDR2 as YYEKEE (reference sequence). V was trimmed by 4 bases and J by 2 bases, leaving 13 bases between them. CDR3 protein: CASSRMGAAYEQYF. CDR3 in DNA: TGTGCCAGCAGCCGGATGGGGGCCGCCTACGAGCAGTACTTC.

The CDR3 is CASSLGPANNEQFF. The CDR3 DNA reads as TGTGCCAGCAGCTTAGGTCCAGCAAACAATGAGCAGTTCTTC. The J gene is TRBJ2-1, the V gene TRBV11-2; the D is unclear. V was cut by 1 base and J by 5 bases, with 9 bases left in between. The germline V gene encodes CDR1 SGHAT and CDR2 FQNNGV. This CDR3 has 14 amino acids. The full variable domain, its missing parts supplied by reference TRBV11-2 and TRBJ2-1, is EAGVAQSPRYKIIEKRQSVAFWCNPISGHATLYWYQQILGQGPKLLIQFQNNGVVDDSQLPKDRFSAERLKGVDSTLKIQPAKLEDSAVYLCASSLGPANNEQFFGPGTRLTVL.

The rearrangement uses TRBV19 and TRBJ2-5; no reliable D call. With 4 bases removed from V and 5 bases from J, the gap between germline ends came to 17 bases. This CDR3 is 15 amino acids long. Per the germline V gene, CDR1 is LNHDA and CDR2 is SQIVND (reference sequence). CDR3 in DNA: TGTGCCAGTAGTACAGCCGGGCCCCTGGGGGAGACCCAGTACTTC. Translated: CASSTAGPLGETQYF.

CDR3 residues: CASSPDSPNYGYTF. The CDR3 DNA reads as TGTGCCAGCAGCCCCGACAGTCCTAACTATGGCTACACCTTC. The gene calls are TRBV9 and TRBJ1-2, with a possible D match to TRBD1 (5 bases). Trimming stripped 4 bases from V and 0 bases from J, with 10 bases between. This CDR3 contains 14 residues. Germline V gene data show CDR1 as SGDLS and CDR2 as YYNGEE.

This sequence joins TRBV4-3 and TRBJ1-1; D not resolved. The V end was cut by 9 bases, the J end by 1 base, with 12 bases between. The CDR3 sequence is 13 residues long. CDR1 LGHNA and CDR2 YSLEER come from the germline V gene. As DNA, the CDR3 is TGCGCCAGTTCGAGGGCCGGGAACACTGAAGCTTTCTTT. Encoded protein: CASSRAGNTEAFF.

Written as DNA, the CDR3 is TGTGCCTGGAGTGCGGGACTGAACTATGGCTACACCTTC. This encodes CAWSAGLNYGYTF. The V and J genes are TRBV30 and TRBJ1-2, with D perhaps matching TRBD1 (5 bases). The CDR3 is 13 residues long. The V and J ends lost 1 base and 2 bases respectively, with 8 bases between them. Per germline, CDR1 GTSNPN and CDR2 SVGIG (reference sequence). The whole variable domain, filled in from reference TRBV30 and TRBJ1-2, reads SQTIHQWPATLVQPVGSPLSLECTVEGTSNPNLYWYRQAAGRGLQLLFYSVGIGQISSEVPQNLSASRPQDRQFILSSKKLLLSDSGFYLCAWSAGLNYGYTFGSGTRLTVV.

The chain is built from TRBV4-1 and TRBJ1-2; D is unclear. CDR3 length equals 14 residues. Germline loops: CDR1 MGHRA, CDR2 YSYEKL. Trimming took off 4 bases at V and 4 bases at J, with 13 bases between the two ends. The CDR3 coding sequence is TGCGCCAGCAGCCCTGACGTGAAGTCCTATGGCTACACCTTC. The encoded protein is CASSPDVKSYGYTF.

This chain uses TRBV13 with TRBJ2-7, with D possibly TRBD2 on 5 matching bases. Deletions cut 2 bases from V and 4 bases from J, with 18 bases between. Germline V CDR1 and CDR2: PRHDT, FYEKMQ (reference sequence). The CDR3 covers 16 residues. CDR3: CASSLSRTHPVYEQYF. The CDR3, as DNA: TGTGCCAGCAGCTTATCGAGGACTCACCCTGTGTACGAGCAGTACTTC.

This clone occurred a few times. V is TRBV5-1 and J is TRBJ1-1; possible D gene TRBD1, 5 bases. Trimming took off 1 base at V and 7 bases at J, with 5 bases between the two ends. This CDR3 comprises 11 residues. Germline CDR1 SGHRS, CDR2 YFSETQ. Written as DNA, the CDR3 is TGCGCCAGCAGCTTGCAGGGTGAAGCTTTCTTT. Protein product: CASSLQGEAFF.

The rearrangement uses TRBV6-5 and TRBJ2-2, with 8 bases that match TRBD1. The CDR3 spans 14 residues. The V gene end was trimmed by 6 bases and the J gene end by 7 bases; junction bases not matched to a gene: 7. Germline CDR1 MNHEY, CDR2 SVGAGI. The DNA of the CDR3 is TGTGCCAGCAGGGGGACAGGTTACCGCGGGGAGCTGTTTTTT. This sequence encodes CASRGTGYRGELFF.

This chain links TRBV5-1 with TRBJ1-3; D gene uncertain. Trimming stripped 0 bases from V and 3 bases from J, with 7 bases between. Germline V CDR1 and CDR2: SGHRS, YFSETQ. This CDR3 comprises 14 residues. The chain's CDR3 is CASSLVGYGNTIYF. In nucleotides, the CDR3 is TGCGCCAGCAGCTTGGTGGGTTATGGAAACACCATATATTTT.

Only one count was recorded for this clone. This chain's CDR3 is CASSPTRDRGPGELFF. The CDR3 coding sequence is TGTGCCAGCTCACCTACCCGGGACAGGGGCCCCGGGGAGCTGTTTTTT. This chain connects TRBV18 to TRBJ2-2; TRBD1 matches at 10 bases. This CDR3 has 16 residues. Germline-derived CDR1 and CDR2 are KGHSH and LQKENI. V lost 3 bases, J lost 6 bases, and 7 bases stayed unmatched. Using reference TRBV18 and TRBJ2-2 for the parts outside the CDR3, the full variable domain is NAGVMQNPRHLVRRRGQEARLRCSPMKGHSHVYWYRQLPEEGLKFMVYLQKENIIDESGMPKERFSAEFPKEGPSILRIQQVVRGDSAAYFCASSPTRDRGPGELFFGEGSRLTVL.

J is TRBJ2-7 and V is TRBV27; TRBD2 might be the D (7 bases). The V end lost 2 bases, the J end lost 2 bases, and 10 bases lay between the germline ends. The CDR3 extends over 14 amino acids. Germline V gene sequence: CDR1 MNHEY, CDR2 SMNVEV (reference sequence). The DNA of the CDR3 is TGTGCCAGCAGTTTAGTCGGGGGGCCCTACGAGCAGTACTTC. It yields the protein CASSLVGGPYEQYF.

This rearrangement joins TRBV2 to TRBJ1-2; D may be TRBD1 (5 bases). Trimming removed 8 bases at V and 5 bases at J, with 15 bases between. Germline V gene data show CDR1 as SNHLY and CDR2 as FYNNEI. The CDR3 contains 13 residues. The CDR3 here is CASGPPQGYGYTF. The CDR3 DNA reads TGTGCCAGCGGACCTCCTCAGGGATATGGCTACACCTTC. Using reference TRBV2 and TRBJ1-2 for the parts outside the CDR3, the full variable domain is EPEVTQTPSHQVTQMGQEVILRCVPISNHLYFYWYRQILGQKVEFLVSFYNNEISEKSEIFDDQFSVERPDGSNFTLKIRSTKLEDSAMYFCASGPPQGYGYTFGSGTRLTVV.

The rearrangement links TRBV15 to TRBJ1-6; 7 bases map to TRBD1. Germline lookup yields CDR1 LNHNV and CDR2 YYDKDF (reference sequence). CDR3 length equals 15 residues. The ends lost 3 bases at V and 8 bases at J; junction bases unmatched: 7. CDR3 sequence (DNA): TGTGCCACCAGCAGCAGGGGGGGAGGGTATTCACCCCTCCACTTT. Its protein product is CATSSRGGGYSPLHF. The entire variable domain, with the rest obtained from reference TRBV15 and TRBJ1-6, is as follows: DAMVIQNPRYQVTQFGKPVTLSCSQTLNHNVMYWYQQKSSQAPKLLFHYYDKDFNNEADTPDNFQSRRPNTSFCFLDIRSPGLGDTAMYLCATSSRGGGYSPLHFGNGTRLTVT.

The chain is built from TRBV15 and TRBJ2-1; unclear D gene. Trimming removed 1 base from V and 9 bases from J, with 10 bases in between. This CDR3 comprises 13 residues. Germline lookup yields CDR1 LNHNV and CDR2 YYDKDF (reference sequence). The CDR3 protein is CATSRGEGGEQFF. The DNA of the CDR3 is TGTGCCACCAGCAGAGGAGAAGGTGGTGAGCAGTTCTTC.

This rearrangement joins TRBV7-2 to TRBJ1-4, with D perhaps TRBD1 (5 bases). Germline V gene sequence: CDR1 SGHTA, CDR2 FQGNSA. This CDR3 spans 15 amino acids. V dropped 1 base and J dropped 8 bases, with 14 bases sitting between them. The CDR3 spells CASSLVSRVGEKLFF. CDR3 DNA: TGTGCCAGCAGCTTAGTTTCCAGGGTCGGAGAAAAACTGTTTTTT.

This sequence joins TRBV7-2 and TRBJ1-2; 7 bases agree with TRBD1. V lost 6 bases, J lost 0 bases, and 7 bases stayed unmatched. There are 15 residues in the CDR3. The germline V gene has CDR1 SGHTA and CDR2 FQGNSA. CDR3 bases: TGTGCCAGCAGGCGTCAGGGGGGAGCTAACTATGGCTACACCTTC. Translation: CASRRQGGANYGYTF.

The rearrangement joins TRBV7-3 to TRBJ2-3, with 8 bases lining up with TRBD2. This CDR3 contains 19 residues. V was pared by 1 base and J by 2 bases, with 14 bases of the junction left unmatched. The germline V gene encodes CDR1 SGHTA and CDR2 FQGTGA. CDR3 residues: CASSLMGRGAGGPTDTQYF. CDR3 in DNA: TGTGCCAGCAGCTTAATGGGACGTGGCGCGGGGGGCCCCACAGATACGCAGTATTTT.

This rearrangement joins TRBV4-2 to TRBJ1-4; 8 nucleotides agree with TRBD1. CDR1 and CDR2 from the germline V gene are LGHNA and YNFKEQ. V was pared by 1 base and J by 13 bases, with 5 bases of the junction left unmatched. The CDR3 covers 13 residues. This CDR3 reads CASSQAGGARLFF. CDR3 DNA sequence: TGTGCCAGCAGCCAAGCAGGGGGCGCAAGACTGTTTTTT.

This clone was seen more than once but under ten times. The chain carries TRBV27 and TRBJ1-2; TRBD1 matches 9 bases. The CDR3 is 15 amino acids. Germline CDR1 MNHEY, CDR2 SMNVEV (reference sequence). With 2 bases clipped from V and 3 bases from J, the junction kept 4 bases outside the gene matches. The DNA for the CDR3 is TGTGCCAGCAGTTTAGGTGGGACAGGGCACTATGGCTACACCTTC. Amino acids: CASSLGGTGHYGYTF.